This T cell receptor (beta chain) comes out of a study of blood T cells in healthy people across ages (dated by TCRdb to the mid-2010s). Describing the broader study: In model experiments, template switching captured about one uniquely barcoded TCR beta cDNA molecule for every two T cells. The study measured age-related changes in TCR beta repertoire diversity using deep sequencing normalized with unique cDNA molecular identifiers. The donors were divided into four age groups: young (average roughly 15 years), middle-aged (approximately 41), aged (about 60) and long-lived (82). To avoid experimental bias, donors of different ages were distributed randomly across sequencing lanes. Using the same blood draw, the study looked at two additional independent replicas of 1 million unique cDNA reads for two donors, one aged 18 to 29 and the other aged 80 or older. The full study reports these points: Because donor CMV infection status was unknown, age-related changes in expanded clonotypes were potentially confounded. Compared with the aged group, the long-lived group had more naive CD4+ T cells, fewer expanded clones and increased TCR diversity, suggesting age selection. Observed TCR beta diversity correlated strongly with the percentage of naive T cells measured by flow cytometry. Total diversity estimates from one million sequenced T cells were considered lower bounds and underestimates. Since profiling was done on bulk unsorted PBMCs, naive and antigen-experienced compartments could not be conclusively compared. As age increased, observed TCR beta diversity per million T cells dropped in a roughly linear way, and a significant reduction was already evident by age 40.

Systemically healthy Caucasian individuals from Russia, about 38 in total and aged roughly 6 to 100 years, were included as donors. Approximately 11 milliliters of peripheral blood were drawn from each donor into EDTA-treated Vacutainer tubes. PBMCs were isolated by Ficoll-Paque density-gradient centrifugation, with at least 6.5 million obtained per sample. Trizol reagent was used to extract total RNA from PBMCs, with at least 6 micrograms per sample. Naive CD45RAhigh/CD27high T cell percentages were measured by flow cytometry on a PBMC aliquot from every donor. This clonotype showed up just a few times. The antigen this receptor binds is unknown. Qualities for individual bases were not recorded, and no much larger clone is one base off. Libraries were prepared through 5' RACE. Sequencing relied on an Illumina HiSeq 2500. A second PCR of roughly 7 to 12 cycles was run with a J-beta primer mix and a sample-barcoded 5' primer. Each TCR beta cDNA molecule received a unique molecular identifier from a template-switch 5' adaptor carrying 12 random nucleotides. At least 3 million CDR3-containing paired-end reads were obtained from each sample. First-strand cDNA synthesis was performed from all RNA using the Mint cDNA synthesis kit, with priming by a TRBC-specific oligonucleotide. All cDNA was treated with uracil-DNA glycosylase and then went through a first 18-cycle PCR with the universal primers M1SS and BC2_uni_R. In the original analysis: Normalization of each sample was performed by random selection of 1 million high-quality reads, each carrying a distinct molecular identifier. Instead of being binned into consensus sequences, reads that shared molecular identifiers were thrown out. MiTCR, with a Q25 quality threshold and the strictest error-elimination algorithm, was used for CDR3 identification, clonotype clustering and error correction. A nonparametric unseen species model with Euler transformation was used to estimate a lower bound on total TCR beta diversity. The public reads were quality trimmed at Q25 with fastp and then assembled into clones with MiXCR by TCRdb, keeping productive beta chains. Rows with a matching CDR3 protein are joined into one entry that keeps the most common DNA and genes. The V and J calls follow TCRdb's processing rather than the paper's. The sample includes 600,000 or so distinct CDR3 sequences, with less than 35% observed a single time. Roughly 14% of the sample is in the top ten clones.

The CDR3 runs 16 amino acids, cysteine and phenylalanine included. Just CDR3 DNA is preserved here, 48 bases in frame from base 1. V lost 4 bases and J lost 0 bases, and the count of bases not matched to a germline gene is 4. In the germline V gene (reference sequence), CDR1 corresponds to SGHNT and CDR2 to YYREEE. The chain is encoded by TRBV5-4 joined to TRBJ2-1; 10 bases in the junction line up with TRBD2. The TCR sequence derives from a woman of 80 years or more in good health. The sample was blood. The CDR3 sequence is CASSPASGSSYNEQFF. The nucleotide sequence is TGTGCCAGCAGCCCGGCTAGCGGGAGCTCCTACAATGAGCAGTTCTTC. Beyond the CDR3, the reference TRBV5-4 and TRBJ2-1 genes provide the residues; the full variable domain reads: ETGVTQSPTHLIKTRGQQVTLRCSSQSGHNTVSWYQQALGQGPQFIFQYYREEENGRGNFPPRFSGLQFPNYSSELNVNALELDDSALYLCASSPASGSSYNEQFFGPGTRLTVL.